Listed below are T cell receptor beta chains from one sample, sequenced in a study of blood T cell repertoires in COVID-19. Produced via immunoSEQ multiplex PCR; TCRdb's table is partial and in-frame only. The sample lists some 290,000 clones, over 85% occurring once. The sequenced material came from PBMCs or T cells enriched from blood (not recorded which). The receptors shown here come from a woman aged 25 to 45 who had recovered from COVID-19. The conserved cysteine and the conserved F or W are not part of the CDR3 here.

v_gene | CDR3aa
TRBV6-2/TRBV6-3 | ASSLFSLNTEAF
TRBV5-1 | ASSADRGRMSTDTQY
TRBV19 | ASSSQGILLGEQF
TRBV28 | ASRTVRPVKRTIRDTEAF
TRBV11-2 | ACRGYDTGELF
TRBV18 | ASSLGTVETQY
TRBV20-1 | SASLASGTDTQY
TRBV4-2 | ASSRGLAGELAYEQY
TRBV5-5 | ASSSDLAGGRGYT
TRBV29-1 | SVEDLPSGYSYNEQF
TRBV11-2 | ASSSVAGDGYEQY
TRBV19 | ASSIRQGADTEAF
TRBV4-3 | ASSHKQGRGDTGELF
TRBV28 | ASSPRFQPQH
TRBV7-3 | ASSFVGGSTDTQY
TRBV9 | ASSQQTGGNSPLH
TRBV28 | ASSLGTRLIEQF
TRBV30 | AWSTPGTYEQY
TRBV11-2 | ASSLGQSYTEAF
TRBV6-5 | ASSPAGTGFDEQY
TRBV28 | ASSPRQGTLTEAF
TRBV3-1/TRBV3-2 | ASSQDFREVGYEQY
TRBV19 | ASSIGWDIHNEQF
TRBV10-3 | AITGGGGANVLT
TRBV19 | ASSRRREGTGELF
TRBV4-1 | ASKSFHARTGATGELF
TRBV28 | ASSSVGASDTEAF
TRBV6-5 | ASSFGQGNVGQY